The rows below give T cell receptor beta chains drawn from one sample of a study of response to subunit inactivated influenza vaccine. Using its own MiXCR run on the RT-PCR reads, TCRdb lists one record per CDR3 protein. The table includes 700,000 to 900,000 distinct CDR3 sequences, 21% detected once. Sequencing used PBMCs from blood, obtained around 5 days after vaccination. The receptors were gathered from a man aged 50-60 years who received an inactivated influenza vaccine. The CDR3 runs from the conserved cysteine through the conserved F or W. D genes are given only for firm matches. Rows may omit the clone size; those that give it use once, few, many or a size class.

v_call	clone_size	d_call	j_call	cdr3_nt	cdr3_aa
TRBV20-1	few	NA	TRBJ2-7	TGCAGTGCTGGGGCTGGCTTTATAAAGGGCTCCAACGAGCAGTACTTC	CSAGAGFIKGSNEQYF
TRBV10-3	few	NA	TRBJ2-5	TGTGCCATCAGCACCTCGGAGGGGTACCAAGAGACCCAGTACTTC	CAISTSEGYQETQYF
TRBV6-2/TRBV6-3	NA	TRBD1	TRBJ2-7	TGTGCCAGCAGACGGACCGGGACAGGGATCCACGAGCAGTACTTC	CASRRTGTGIHEQYF
TRBV5-1	NA	TRBD2	TRBJ2-1	TGCGCCAGCAGCGAAAAGGGACTAGCGGGGCGATCTACCTACAATGAGCAGTTCTTC	CASSEKGLAGRSTYNEQFF
TRBV5-1	many	NA	TRBJ2-7	TGTGCCAGCAGTTTAGGGGGAACCTACGAGCAGTACTTC	CASSLGGTYEQYF
TRBV10-3	NA	NA	TRBJ2-2	TGTGCCATCAGTGCGGGAGACGCGAACACCGGGGAGCTGTTTTTT	CAISAGDANTGELFF
TRBV5-1	few	NA	TRBJ1-3	TGCGCCAGCAGCTTGCGGAGTGAGGGAAACACCATATATTTT	CASSLRSEGNTIYF
TRBV3-1	NA	NA	TRBJ2-3	TGTGCCAGCAGCGACCCGGGACATATAACAGATACGCAGTATTTT	CASSDPGHITDTQYF
TRBV2	NA	TRBD1	TRBJ1-5	TGTGCCAGCACTCCGACAGGGGGCAATCAGCCCCAGCATTTT	CASTPTGGNQPQHF
TRBV5-1	NA	NA	TRBJ2-5	TGCGCCAGCAGCTTGGTGGGCAGAATGTCCGGAGAGACCCAGTACTTC	CASSLVGRMSGETQYF
TRBV20-1	NA	NA	TRBJ1-2	TGCAGTGCTAGAATTAGACAGCTGAGCTATGGCTACACCTTC	CSARIRQLSYGYTF
TRBV6-2/TRBV6-3	NA	NA	TRBJ2-1	TGTGCCAGCAGACGAGAGGGGTTATATCTGGGTGAGCAGTTCTTC	CASRREGLYLGEQFF
TRBV9	NA	NA	TRBJ1-5	TGTGCCAGCAGCGTAGGTGCGGGGGCACAGCCCCAGCATTTT	CASSVGAGAQPQHF
TRBV6-5	few	NA	TRBJ2-1	TGTGCCAGCAGTTTTGCGGGACCGAATGAGCAGTTCTTC	CASSFAGPNEQFF
TRBV5-1	many	NA	TRBJ2-7	TGCGCCAGCAGCTTGACTTACGGCGCCTACGAGCAGTACTTC	CASSLTYGAYEQYF
TRBV7-6	NA	NA	TRBJ2-1	TGTGCCAGCAGCTTAACAGTAATCGGTGAGCAGTTCTTC	CASSLTVIGEQFF
TRBV20-1	few	NA	TRBJ1-5	TGCAGTGCTGCCGTTCTCTTTCAGCCCCAGCATTTT	CSAAVLFQPQHF
TRBV5-1	NA	NA	TRBJ2-2	TGCGCCAGCACGGCACAATCGAACACCGGGGAGCTGTTTTTT	CASTAQSNTGELFF
TRBV4-1	NA	NA	TRBJ1-1	TGCGCCAGCAGCCAAGTAGTCAGGAAAGCCGAGAACACTGAAGCTTTCTTT	CASSQVVRKAENTEAFF
TRBV15	NA	NA	TRBJ2-7	TGTGCCACCAGCCTAAGGGGTGTATTAAGCGAGCAGTACTTC	CATSLRGVLSEQYF
TRBV4-3	few	TRBD2	TRBJ2-1	TGCGCCAGCAGCCGAATACTGACAGGACTAGCGGGACTTGAGCAGTTCTTC	CASSRILTGLAGLEQFF
TRBV4-2	few	TRBD2	TRBJ2-1	TGTGCCAGCAGCCAAGATCTAGCGGGGGCCTCCTACAATGAGCAGTTCTTC	CASSQDLAGASYNEQFF
TRBV20-1	few	NA	TRBJ2-1	TGCAGTGCTGCTGGACAGACTTTCTACAATGAGCAGTTCTTC	CSAAGQTFYNEQFF
TRBV7-9	NA	TRBD2	TRBJ2-1	TGTGCCAGCAGCACTGCTAGCGGGAGGGCCCATGAGCAGTTCTTC	CASSTASGRAHEQFF
TRBV20-1	NA	TRBD2	TRBJ2-5	TGCAGTGCTAGAGATCTGAGGGTAGCGGGGCAAGAGACCCAGTACTTC	CSARDLRVAGQETQYF